The 2 T cell receptor beta chains below were found in one sample sequenced in a study of human T cells and chemical hapten exposure. MiXCR, run by TCRdb on the RACE reads, gives a single entry per CDR3 protein. The data show nearly 85,000 distinct CDR3 sequences, approximately 10% seen once. Time point described: patch test 2, 6 weeks after DPC sensitization. Treatment described: therapeutic diphenylcyclopropenone sensitization with weekly scalp DPC. The sample in question was whole blood, obtained in connection with sensitization to the hapten diphenylcyclopropenone (DPC). Every receptor here comes from a young man with alopecia areata. Some clones in this sample may be carry-over from other donors' samples.

This clonotype was seen a few times. V and J are TRBV20-1 and TRBJ2-3; either TRBD1 or TRBD2 may supply D (6 bases each). Germline assignment: CDR1 DFQATT and CDR2 SNEGSKA (reference sequence). The CDR3 runs to 14 residues. With 5 bases removed from V and 0 bases from J, the gap between germline ends came to 12 bases. The CDR3 DNA follows: TGCAGTGCTCGGAGGGGGGCCAGCACAGATACGCAGTATTTT. It yields the protein CSARRGASTDTQYF.

The gene calls are TRBV7-2 and TRBJ2-2; no firm D call. The CDR3 has 14 amino acids. In germline, CDR1 is SGHTA, CDR2 FQGNSA. V lost 3 bases, J lost 1 base, and 6 bases lay in between. CDR3 region: CASSFSWNTGELFF. The CDR3 region has the DNA TGTGCCAGCAGCTTTAGCTGGAACACCGGGGAGCTGTTTTTT.